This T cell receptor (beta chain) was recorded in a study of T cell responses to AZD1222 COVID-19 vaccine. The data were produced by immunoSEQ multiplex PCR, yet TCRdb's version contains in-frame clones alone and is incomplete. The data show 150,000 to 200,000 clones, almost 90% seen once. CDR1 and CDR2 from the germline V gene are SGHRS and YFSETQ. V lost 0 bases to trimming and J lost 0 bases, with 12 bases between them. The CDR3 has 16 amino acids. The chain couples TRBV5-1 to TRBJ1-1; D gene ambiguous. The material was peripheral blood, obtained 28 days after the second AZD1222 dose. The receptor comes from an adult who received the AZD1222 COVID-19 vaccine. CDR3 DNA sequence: TGCGCCAGCAGCTTGGAACCAGGCCCTATGAACACTGAAGCTTTCTTT. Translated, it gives CASSLEPGPMNTEAFF.